This TCR beta chain was documented in a study of shared clonotypes between healthy human individuals. Clones were sequenced by immunoSEQ multiplex PCR, and TCRdb holds only the in-frame ones, with some missing. The repertoire has about 2 million clones, just under 95% of them found once; the top ten carry roughly 1%. Positively selected for CCR7, the CD45RO-negative cells used as naive CD8 cells excluded terminally differentiated effector memory CD45RA+ cells. CDR3 size: 11 residues. The V gene lost 5 bases and the J gene lost 6 bases, with 5 bases spanning the gap. The V gene's germline CDR1 is SGHAT and CDR2 FQNNGV.

The sequence was obtained from a man aged 18-30 years in good health. Material for sequencing was naive CD8+ T cells sorted from blood. This chain links TRBV11-2 with TRBJ2-1; D is uncertain. The CDR3 protein is CASSRINEQFF. In nucleotides, the CDR3 is TGTGCCAGCAGCCGAATCAATGAGCAGTTCTTC.